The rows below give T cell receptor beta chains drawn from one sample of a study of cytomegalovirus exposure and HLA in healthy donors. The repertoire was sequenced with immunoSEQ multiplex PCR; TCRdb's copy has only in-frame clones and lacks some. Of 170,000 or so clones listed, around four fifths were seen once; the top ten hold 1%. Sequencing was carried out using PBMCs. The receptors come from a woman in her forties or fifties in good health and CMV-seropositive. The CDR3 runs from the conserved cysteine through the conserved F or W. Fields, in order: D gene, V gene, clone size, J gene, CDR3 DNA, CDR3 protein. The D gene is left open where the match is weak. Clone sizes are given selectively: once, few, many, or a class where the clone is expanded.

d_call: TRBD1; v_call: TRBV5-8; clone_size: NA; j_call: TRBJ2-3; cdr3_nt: TGTGCCAGCAGCTGGACAGGGTGGCGCGATACGCAGTATTTT; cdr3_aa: CASSWTGWRDTQYF
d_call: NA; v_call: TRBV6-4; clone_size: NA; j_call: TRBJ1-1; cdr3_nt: TGTGCCAGCAGTCTACAGGTAAACACTGAAGCTTTCTTT; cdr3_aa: CASSLQVNTEAFF
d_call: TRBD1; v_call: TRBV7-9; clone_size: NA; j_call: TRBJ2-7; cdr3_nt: TGTTCCAGCAGCCACATTGACCCGGGACAGGGGGTATACGAGCAGTACTTC; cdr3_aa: CSSSHIDPGQGVYEQYF
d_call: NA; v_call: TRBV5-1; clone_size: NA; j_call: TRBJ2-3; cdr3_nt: TGCGCCAGCAGCCCAGGGTTGGCAGATACGCAGTATTTT; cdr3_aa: CASSPGLADTQYF
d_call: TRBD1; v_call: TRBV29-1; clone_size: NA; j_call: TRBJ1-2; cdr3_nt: TGCAGCGTTGATCAAGGGGGACAGGGCTATGGCTACACCTTC; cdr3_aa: CSVDQGGQGYGYTF
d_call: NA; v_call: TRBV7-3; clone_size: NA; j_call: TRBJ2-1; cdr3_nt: TGTGCCAGCAGCTTAGACAAGTCAGAAGGTCGTGAGCAGTTCTTC; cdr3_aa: CASSLDKSEGREQFF
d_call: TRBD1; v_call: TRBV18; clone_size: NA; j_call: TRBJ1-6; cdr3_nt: TGTGCCAGTAGGGGACAGGGAGTAGGATCACCCCTCCACTTT; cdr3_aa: CASRGQGVGSPLHF
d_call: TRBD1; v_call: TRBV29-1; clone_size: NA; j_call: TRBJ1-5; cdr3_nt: TGCAGCGTTGGTCGGGACAGGGGGCAGCCCCAGCATTTT; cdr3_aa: CSVGRDRGQPQHF
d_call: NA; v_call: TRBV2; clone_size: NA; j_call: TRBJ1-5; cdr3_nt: TGTGCCAGCAGCAGGGGCAATCAGCCCCAGCATTTT; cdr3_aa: CASSRGNQPQHF
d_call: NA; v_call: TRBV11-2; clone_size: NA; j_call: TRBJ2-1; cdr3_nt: TGTGCCAGCAGCTTACGCACGGCGGGGGCACCCTTTGAGCAGTTCTTC; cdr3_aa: CASSLRTAGAPFEQFF
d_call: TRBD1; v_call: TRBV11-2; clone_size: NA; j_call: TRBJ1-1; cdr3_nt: TGTGCCAGCAGGTCGGACAGGGGTGGGACTGAAGCTTTCTTT; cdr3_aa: CASRSDRGGTEAFF
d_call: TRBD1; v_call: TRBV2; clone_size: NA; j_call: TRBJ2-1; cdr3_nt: TGTGCCAGCAGGCAGGGACAGGGGAACAATGAGCAGTTCTTC; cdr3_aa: CASRQGQGNNEQFF
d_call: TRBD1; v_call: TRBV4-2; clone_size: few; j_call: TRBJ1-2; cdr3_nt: TGTGCCAGCAGCCAGCGGGACAGGAGAATTTATGGCTACACCTTC; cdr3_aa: CASSQRDRRIYGYTF
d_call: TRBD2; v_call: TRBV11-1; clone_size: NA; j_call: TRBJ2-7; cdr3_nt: TGTGCCAGCAGCTTAGAACTAGCGGGAGAAACCTACGAGCAGTACTTC; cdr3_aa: CASSLELAGETYEQYF
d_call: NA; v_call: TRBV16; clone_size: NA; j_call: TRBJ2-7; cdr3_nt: TGTGCCAGCAGCCCACTTACGGGGGTCTACGAGCAGTACTTC; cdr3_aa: CASSPLTGVYEQYF
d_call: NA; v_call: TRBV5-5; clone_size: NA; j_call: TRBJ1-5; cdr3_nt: TGTGCCAGCAGCAACGCCCCGACAGCTCATAGCAATCAGCCCCAGCATTTT; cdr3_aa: CASSNAPTAHSNQPQHF
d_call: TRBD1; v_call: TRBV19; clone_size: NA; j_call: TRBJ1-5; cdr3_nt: TGTGCCGGTAGTATCCCGGACAGGGACGATCAGCCCCAGCATTTT; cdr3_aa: CAGSIPDRDDQPQHF
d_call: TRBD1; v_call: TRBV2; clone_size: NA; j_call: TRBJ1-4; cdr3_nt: TGTGCCAGCAGCCACAGGGGTCTACGTGAAAAACTGTTTTTT; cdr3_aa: CASSHRGLREKLFF
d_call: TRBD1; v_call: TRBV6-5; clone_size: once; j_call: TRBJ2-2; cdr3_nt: TGTGCCAGCAGGCTACAGGGGGCCGTCACCGGGGAGCTGTTTTTT; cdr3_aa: CASRLQGAVTGELFF
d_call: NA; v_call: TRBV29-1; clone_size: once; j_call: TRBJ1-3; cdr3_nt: TGCAGCGTTGAGTCGTCTGGAAACACCATATATTTT; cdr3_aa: CSVESSGNTIYF
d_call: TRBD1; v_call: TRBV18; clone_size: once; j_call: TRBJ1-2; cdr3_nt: TGTGCCAGCTCACCCTCGGGACAGGGGGCGAGTGGCTACACCTTC; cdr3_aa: CASSPSGQGASGYTF
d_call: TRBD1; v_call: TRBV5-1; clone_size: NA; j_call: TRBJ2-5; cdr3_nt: TGCGCCAGCAGCTCACTAGGGACAGCTCAAGAGACCCAGTACTTC; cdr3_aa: CASSSLGTAQETQYF
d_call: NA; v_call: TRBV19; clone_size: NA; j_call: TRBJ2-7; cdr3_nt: TGTGCCAGTAGTCCCGGACTCGGTGCCTACGAGCAGTACTTC; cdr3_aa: CASSPGLGAYEQYF
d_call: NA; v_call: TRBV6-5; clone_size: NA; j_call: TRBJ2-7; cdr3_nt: TGTGCCGTTAGAAGGGGGGGGACGGCCTACGAGCAGTACTTC; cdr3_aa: CAVRRGGTAYEQYF
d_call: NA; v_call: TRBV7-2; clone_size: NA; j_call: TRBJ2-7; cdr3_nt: TGTGCCAGCAGCTTAGGGGGGGTTTCCTACGAGCAGTACTTC; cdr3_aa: CASSLGGVSYEQYF
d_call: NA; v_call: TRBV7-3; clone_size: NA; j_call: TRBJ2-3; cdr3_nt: TGTTCCAGCAGCTTAAGACGGGAAGATACGCAGTATTTT; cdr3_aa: CSSSLRREDTQYF
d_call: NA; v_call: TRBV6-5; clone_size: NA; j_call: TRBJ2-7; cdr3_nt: TGTGCCAGCAGTTCTCCCTCACTAGCTGCCCGCTACGAGCAGTACTTC; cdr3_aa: CASSSPSLAARYEQYF
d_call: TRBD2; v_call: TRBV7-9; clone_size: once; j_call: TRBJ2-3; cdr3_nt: TGTGCCAGCAGCCCACCCGAGACTAGCGGTAGCACAGATACGCAGTATTTT; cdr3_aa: CASSPPETSGSTDTQYF
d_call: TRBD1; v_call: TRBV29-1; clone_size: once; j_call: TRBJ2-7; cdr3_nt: TGCAGCGTAGGACAGGGAGGCGAGAAGCAGTACTTC; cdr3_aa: CSVGQGGEKQYF
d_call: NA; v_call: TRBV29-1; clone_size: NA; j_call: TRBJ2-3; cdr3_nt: TGCAGCGTTGAAACCCCTGGCGGGATTATGCAGGATACGCAGTATTTT; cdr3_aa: CSVETPGGIMQDTQYF
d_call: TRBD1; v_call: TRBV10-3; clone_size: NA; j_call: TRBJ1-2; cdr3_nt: TGTGCCATCAGTGCAGAAAACAGGGGCGGCTACACCTTC; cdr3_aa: CAISAENRGGYTF
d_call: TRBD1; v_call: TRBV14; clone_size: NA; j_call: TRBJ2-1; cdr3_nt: TGTGCCAGCAGCCAAGATGTCGGACAGGCATACAATGAGCAGTTCTTC; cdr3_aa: CASSQDVGQAYNEQFF
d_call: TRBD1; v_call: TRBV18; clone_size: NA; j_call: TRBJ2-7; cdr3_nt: TGTGCCAGCTCAGAGACCGGGACAGGGGTATACGAGCAGTACTTC; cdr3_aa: CASSETGTGVYEQYF
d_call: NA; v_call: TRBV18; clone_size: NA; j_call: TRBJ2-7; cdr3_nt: TGTGCCAGCTCACCGGGACTTTCCTACGAGCAGTACTTC; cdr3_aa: CASSPGLSYEQYF
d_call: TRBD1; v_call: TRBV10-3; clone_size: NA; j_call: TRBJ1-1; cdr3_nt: TGTGCCGTGGGACCGACAGGGATGACTGAAGCTTTCTTT; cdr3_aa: CAVGPTGMTEAFF
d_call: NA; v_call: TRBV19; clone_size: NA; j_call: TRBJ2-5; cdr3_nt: TGTGCCAGTAGTATAGACAGATCGGAGACCCAGTACTTC; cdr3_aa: CASSIDRSETQYF
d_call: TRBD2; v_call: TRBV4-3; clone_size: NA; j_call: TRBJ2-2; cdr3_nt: TGCGCCAGCAGCCGATCAACGGCGGGACTAGCTGTTGCCGGGGAGCTGTTTTTT; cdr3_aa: CASSRSTAGLAVAGELFF
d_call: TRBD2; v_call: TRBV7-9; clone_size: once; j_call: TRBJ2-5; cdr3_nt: TGTTCCAGCAGCCAACAGATGACCGGGACTAGGGGAGAGACCCAGTACTTC; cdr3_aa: CSSSQQMTGTRGETQYF
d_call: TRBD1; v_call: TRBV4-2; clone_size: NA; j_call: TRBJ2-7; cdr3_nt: TGTGCCAGCAGCCAGGCTCAATCGGGACAGGGATTCTCCTACGAGCAGTACTTC; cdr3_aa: CASSQAQSGQGFSYEQYF
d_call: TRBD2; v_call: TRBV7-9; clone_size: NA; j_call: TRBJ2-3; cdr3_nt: TGTGCCAGCAGCTTTTTAGCGGGGGGCACAGATACGCAGTATTTT; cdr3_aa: CASSFLAGGTDTQYF
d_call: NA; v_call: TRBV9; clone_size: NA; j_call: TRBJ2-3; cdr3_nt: TGTGCCAGCAGCGTAACAAGTCCTCCCACAGATACGCAGTATTTT; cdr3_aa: CASSVTSPPTDTQYF
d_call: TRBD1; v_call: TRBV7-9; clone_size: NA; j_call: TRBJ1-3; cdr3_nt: TGTGCCAGCAGCCTCGCCAGGGGGCTCGGAAACACCATATATTTT; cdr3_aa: CASSLARGLGNTIYF
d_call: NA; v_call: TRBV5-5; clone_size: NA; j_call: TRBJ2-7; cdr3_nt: TGTGCCAGCAGTTTGGTCCGGTCCTACGAGCAGTACTTC; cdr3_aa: CASSLVRSYEQYF
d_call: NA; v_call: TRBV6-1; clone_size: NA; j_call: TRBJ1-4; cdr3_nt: TGTGCCAGCAGTGCCCGACACACCTGGGCAACTAATGAAAAACTGTTTTTT; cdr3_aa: CASSARHTWATNEKLFF
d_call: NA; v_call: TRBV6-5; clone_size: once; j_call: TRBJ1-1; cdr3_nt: TGTGCCAGCAGTTACTCGAAAGGCGGTACGCAGGGTCGGGTCTTT; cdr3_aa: CASSYSKGGTQGRVF
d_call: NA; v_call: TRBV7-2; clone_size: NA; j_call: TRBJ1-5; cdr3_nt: TGTGCCAGCAGGTCGGGGACGGGAGGGGATCAGCCCCAGCATTTT; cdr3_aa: CASRSGTGGDQPQHF
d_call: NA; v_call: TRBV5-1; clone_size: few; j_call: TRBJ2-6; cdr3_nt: TGCGCCACAACAGGCAACTCTGGGGCCAACGTCCTGACTTTC; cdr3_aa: CATTGNSGANVLTF
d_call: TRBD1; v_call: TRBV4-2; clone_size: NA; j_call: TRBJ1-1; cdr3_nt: TGTGCCAGCAGCCTGCGGGACAGGGGGAACACTGAAGCTTTCTTT; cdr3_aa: CASSLRDRGNTEAFF
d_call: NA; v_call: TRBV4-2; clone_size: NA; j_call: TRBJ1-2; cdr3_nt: TGTGCCAGCAGCCAAGAAAAGAACAGTATCTATGGCTACACCTTC; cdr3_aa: CASSQEKNSIYGYTF
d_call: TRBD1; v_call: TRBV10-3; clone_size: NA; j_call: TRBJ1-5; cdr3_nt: TGTGCCATCAGTGAGCGGGACAGGGGCAATCAGCCCCAGCATTTT; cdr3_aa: CAISERDRGNQPQHF
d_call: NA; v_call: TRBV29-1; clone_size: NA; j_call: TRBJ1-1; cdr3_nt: TGCAGCGTTGAAGCAGGGAACACTGAAGCTTTCTTT; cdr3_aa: CSVEAGNTEAFF
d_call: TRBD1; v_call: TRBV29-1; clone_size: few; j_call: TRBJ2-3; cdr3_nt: TGCAGCGTTGATAGGGGGGGGACAGGGGCGAGCACAGATACGCAGTATTTT; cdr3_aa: CSVDRGGTGASTDTQYF
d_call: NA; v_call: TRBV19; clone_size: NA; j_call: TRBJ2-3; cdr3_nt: TGTGCCAGCCACAGGGACGGGGTATCTAGCACAGATACGCAGTATTTT; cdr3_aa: CASHRDGVSSTDTQYF
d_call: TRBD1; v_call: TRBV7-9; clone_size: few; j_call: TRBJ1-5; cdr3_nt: TGTGCCAGCAGCTCGACAGGGGGCAATCAGCCCCAGCATTTT; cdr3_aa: CASSSTGGNQPQHF
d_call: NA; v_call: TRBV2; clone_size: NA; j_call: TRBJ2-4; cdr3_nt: TGTGCCAGCAGTCCCTTTGGGGGCCAGATAACCAAAAACATTCAGTACTTC; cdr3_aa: CASSPFGGQITKNIQYF
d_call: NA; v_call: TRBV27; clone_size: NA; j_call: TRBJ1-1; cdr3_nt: TGTGCCAGCAGTTTATTACGGGTAGGGGCGAACACTGAAGCTTTCTTT; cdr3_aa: CASSLLRVGANTEAFF
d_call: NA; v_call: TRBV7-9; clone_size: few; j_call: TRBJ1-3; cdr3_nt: TGTGCCAGCAGCTTCACAGGAGCGGGAAACACCATATATTTT; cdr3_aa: CASSFTGAGNTIYF
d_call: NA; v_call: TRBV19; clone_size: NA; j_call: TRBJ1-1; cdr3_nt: TGTGCCAGTAGTCCGGGGGGGGTGTCTGCTTTCTTT; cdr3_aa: CASSPGGVSAFF